Each of the 20 T cell receptor beta chains below was sequenced from the same sample in a study of blood T cell repertoires in COVID-19. Libraries were prepared by immunoSEQ multiplex PCR; TCRdb keeps only in-frame clonotypes and omits some of them. The table records over 200,000 clones, 83% of them present only once. Material: peripheral blood. These receptors were obtained from a woman aged 25 to 45 with COVID-19, enrolled during active disease.

The gene calls are TRBV9 and TRBJ2-1, with D hard to call. V was clipped by 7 bases and J by 0 bases, with 11 bases between them. From germline, CDR1 is SGDLS and CDR2 YYNGEE. The CDR3 is made up of 14 amino acids. The DNA of the CDR3 is TGTGCCAGCGGCTCGGGTGCCTCCTACAATGAGCAGTTCTTC. Residues: CASGSGASYNEQFF. Supplemented by reference TRBV9 and TRBJ2-1, the full variable domain reads DSGVTQTPKHLITATGQRVTLRCSPRSGDLSVYWYQQSLDQGLQFLIQYYNGEERAKGNILERFSAQQFPDLHSELNLSSLELGDSALYFCASGSGASYNEQFFGPGTRLTVL.

This clone appeared a few times. V gene TRBV7-2 combines with J gene TRBJ2-1, with TRBD2 matching over 11 bases. This CDR3 comprises 17 residues. Per germline, CDR1 SGHTA and CDR2 FQGNSA. V dropped 1 base and J dropped 1; count of bases not matched to a gene: 3. The CDR3 sequence is CASSLVVAGGSYNEQFF. The CDR3 DNA follows: TGTGCCAGCAGCTTAGTGGTAGCGGGGGGGTCCTACAATGAGCAGTTCTTC.

This clone was detected only once. The chain joins TRBV5-1 to TRBJ2-5, with D maybe TRBD2 (6 bases). V was pared by 1 base and J by 5 bases, with 15 bases between. CDR1 SGHRS and CDR2 YFSETQ come from the germline V gene. The CDR3 totals 15 residues. In nucleotides, the CDR3 is TGCGCCAGCAGCTTGTTTGAGGAGGGGCGGGAGACCCAGTACTTC. This encodes CASSLFEEGRETQYF.

The chain combines TRBV3-1 (or the pseudogene TRBV3-2) with TRBJ2-5; D unclear. CDR3 size: 13 residues. Trimming removed 2 bases from V and 4 bases from J, with 8 bases in between. Germline values: CDR1 LGHDT, CDR2 YNNKEL (reference sequence). The DNA of the CDR3 is TGTGCCAGCAGCCAAATCTTCGGAGAGACCCAGTACTTC. Residues: CASSQIFGETQYF.

The chain employs TRBV5-1 and TRBJ1-2; no clear D. The CDR3 has 13 residues. V lost 8 bases, J lost 4 bases, and 15 bases lay in between. The germline V gene has CDR1 SGHRS and CDR2 YFSETQ. CDR3 loop: CASTPRVGYGYTF. CDR3 nucleotide sequence: TGCGCCAGTACCCCGCGGGTGGGCTATGGCTACACCTTC.

V is TRBV4-3 and J is TRBJ2-7; 14 positions match TRBD2. The CDR3 is 16 amino acids. CDR1 is LGHNA, CDR2 YSLEER, per germline. V was pared by 3 bases and J by 6 bases, with 7 bases of the junction left unmatched. CDR3 sequence: CASSHRLAGGPSEQYF. For the CDR3, the DNA is TGCGCCAGCAGCCACCGACTAGCGGGGGGGCCCTCCGAGCAGTACTTC.

The chain combines TRBV4-1 with TRBJ2-1; 9 bases map to TRBD2. The junction had 8 bases not matched to a gene; V was cut back by 6 bases and J by 5 bases. The CDR3 is 15 residues long. Germline CDR1 MGHRA, CDR2 YSYEKL. The CDR3 sequence is CASSLTSGADNEQFF. Here the CDR3 DNA reads TGCGCCAGCAGTCTGACTAGCGGAGCCGACAATGAGCAGTTCTTC.

The chain couples TRBV19 to TRBJ1-1; D may be TRBD1 (5 bases). Germline V gene sequence: CDR1 LNHDA, CDR2 SQIVND (reference sequence). Trimming took 5 bases from V and 2 from J, leaving 15 bases between them. The CDR3 is 15 residues long. The CDR3 spells CASSVMAGQNTEAFF. The CDR3 DNA follows: TGTGCCAGTAGTGTAATGGCCGGACAAAACACTGAAGCTTTCTTT. Full variable domain (remainder filled in from reference TRBV19 and TRBJ1-1): DGGITQSPKYLFRKEGQNVTLSCEQNLNHDAMYWYRQDPGQGLRLIYYSQIVNDFQKGDIAEGYSVSREKKESFPLTVTSAQKNPTAFYLCASSVMAGQNTEAFFGQGTRLTVV.

The V call is TRBV7-9, the J call TRBJ1-3; 11 nucleotides match TRBD1. CDR1 SEHNR and CDR2 FQNEAQ come from the germline V gene (reference sequence). V lost 5 bases to trimming and J lost 0 bases; unmatched junction nucleotides: 3. CDR3 length: 16 amino acids. CDR3 nucleotide sequence: TGTGCCAGCAGCGATGGGACAGGGGGCTCTGGAAACACCATATATTTT. It codes for CASSDGTGGSGNTIYF.

V gene TRBV5-1 combines with J gene TRBJ1-5, with TRBD1 identical over 12 bases. This CDR3 contains 18 residues. Losses at the gene ends were 5 bases for V and 2 bases for J; bases not matched to a gene: 11. Germline CDR1 and CDR2: SGHRS and YFSETQ. For the CDR3, the DNA is TGCGCCAGCAGTAAAGGGACAGGGGGCGCCGCGGGCAATCAGCCCCAGCATTTT. Its protein product is CASSKGTGGAAGNQPQHF.

The CDR3 sequence is CAANSRSGEQYF. The CDR3 region has the DNA TGTGCCGCCAATTCTCGGAGCGGCGAGCAGTACTTC. V usage is TRBV2 and J usage is TRBJ2-7; the D gene is possibly TRBD2 (5 bases). Germline V lookup: CDR1 SNHLY, CDR2 FYNNEI. The V and J ends lost 11 bases and 6 bases respectively, with 17 bases between them. The CDR3 runs 12 residues. The full variable domain, completed using reference TRBV2 and TRBJ2-7, is EPEVTQTPSHQVTQMGQEVILRCVPISNHLYFYWYRQILGQKVEFLVSFYNNEISEKSEIFDDQFSVERPDGSNFTLKIRSTKLEDSAMYFCAANSRSGEQYFGPGTRLTVT.

This sequence joins TRBV9 and TRBJ2-1; 13 positions match TRBD2. This CDR3 is built from 19 residues. Trimming removed 3 bases from V and 0 bases from J; junction bases left unmatched: 9. Germline V lookup: CDR1 SGDLS, CDR2 YYNGEE. This chain's CDR3 is CASSGTSGRAPSSYNEQFF. DNA of the CDR3: TGTGCCAGCAGCGGTACTAGCGGGAGGGCCCCTAGCTCCTACAATGAGCAGTTCTTC.

V is TRBV9 and J is TRBJ2-1, with 8 bases identical to TRBD2. This CDR3 comprises 17 residues. The V gene's germline CDR1 is SGDLS and CDR2 YYNGEE. V lost 2 bases and J lost 5; bases outside the gene matches: 12. Written as DNA, the CDR3 is TGTGCCAGCAGCGTGTCGGGAGGGCCTTTAGGAGACAATGAGCAGTTCTTC. This gives the protein CASSVSGGPLGDNEQFF.

This clone was seen a single time. The chain links TRBV19 to TRBJ1-1, with D maybe TRBD1 (5 bases). This CDR3 contains 14 residues. Trimming took off 6 bases at V and 3 bases at J, with 14 bases between the two ends. Germline CDR1 and CDR2: LNHDA and SQIVND (reference sequence). CDR3 coding DNA: TGTGCCAGTAGCCTCATGGGGGGACACACTGAAGCTTTCTTT. It translates to CASSLMGGHTEAFF.

V is TRBV7-9 and J is TRBJ2-7; 7 nucleotides match TRBD1. The CDR3 loop spans 16 amino acids. Germline V lookup: CDR1 SEHNR, CDR2 FQNEAQ (reference sequence). V dropped 3 bases and J dropped 9; count of bases not matched to a gene: 17. In DNA form, the CDR3 reads TGTGCCAGCAGCTTCGGGGCCCCTACAGGGGATGGATGGCAGTACTTC. It yields the protein CASSFGAPTGDGWQYF.

This clone turned up a few times. The chain has TRBV30 and TRBJ2-2, with D possibly being TRBD1 (7 bases). Trimming cost V 1 base and J 3 bases, with 12 bases left between them. The germline V gene has CDR1 GTSNPN and CDR2 SVGIG (reference sequence). The CDR3 has 15 amino acids. The CDR3 region is CAWSGQGGYTGELFF. The CDR3 DNA follows: TGTGCCTGGAGTGGCCAGGGGGGATACACCGGGGAGCTGTTTTTT.

The V gene is TRBV30, the J gene TRBJ1-1; D unclear. In germline, CDR1 is GTSNPN, CDR2 SVGIG (reference sequence). The V and J ends lost 1 base and 5 bases respectively, with 11 bases between them. The CDR3 contains 13 residues. The CDR3 sequence: CAWSDDGITEAFF. The CDR3 nucleotides read TGTGCCTGGAGTGACGACGGGATAACTGAAGCTTTCTTT.

This rearrangement joins TRBV3-1 (or the pseudogene TRBV3-2) to TRBJ2-7; possible D gene TRBD2, 7 bases. The CDR3 is 16 amino acids. Trimming shortened V by 4 bases and J by 5 bases, and 21 bases separated the two germline ends. Germline V gives CDR1 LGHDT, CDR2 YNNKEL (reference sequence). CDR3 coding DNA: TGTGCCAGCAGCCCTTCACAGGGACTAAGGCCAGACGAGCAGTACTTC. Residues: CASSPSQGLRPDEQYF.

This chain uses TRBV6-4 with TRBJ2-1, with a possible D match to TRBD2 (5 bases). The V gene's germline CDR1 is MRHNA and CDR2 SNTAGT. V was clipped by 3 bases and J by 4 bases, with 16 bases between them. The CDR3 sequence is 16 residues long. CDR3 nucleotides: TGTGCCAGCAGTGAGTCGGCGGAGGCGAGTTACAATGAGCAGTTCTTC. It is translated as CASSESAEASYNEQFF.

The V call is TRBV7-2, the J call TRBJ2-1, with a tentative D call TRBD2 (6 bases). The CDR3 is 15 residues long. The ends were cut back, 1 base at V and 2 bases at J, with 9 bases in the middle. Germline V gene lookup returns CDR1 SGHTA and CDR2 FQGNSA. For the CDR3, the DNA is TGTGCCAGCAGCTTAGTAGCGGACACCTACAATGAGCAGTTCTTC. Translating it yields CASSLVADTYNEQFF.